Listed here are 32 T cell receptor beta chains from one sample, sequenced in a study of identical twins (dated by TCRdb to the mid-2010s). Receptors were amplified or captured by 5' RACE. TCRdb records Illumina HiSeq 2000 as the sequencer. TCRdb cleaned the public reads at Q25 with fastp, built clones with MiXCR and kept in-frame beta chains. Identical CDR3 proteins give one entry, which carries the most common genes and DNA. Here the sample has roughly 720,000 distinct CDR3 sequences; 15% to 20% occur a single time. The ten largest clones capture around 14% of the sample. The same sample was also studied in work on T cells expressing NK-cell markers.

Sequenced: PBMCs. These TCRs come from a woman aged 18-29 years in good health.

Only a few counts were recorded for this clonotype. The J gene is TRBJ2-5, the V gene TRBV12-3 or TRBV12-4; D uncertain. V dropped 5 bases and J dropped 5 bases, with 9 bases sitting between them. CDR3 size: 12 residues. The CDR3 sequence is CASSQRAETQYF. The CDR3 nucleotides read TGTGCCAGCAGTCAGCGCGCGGAGACCCAGTACTTC.

This clonotype was detected only a few times. This chain connects TRBV9 to TRBJ2-7; 10 nucleotides match TRBD1. Germline V gene data show CDR1 as SGDLS and CDR2 as YYNGEE. V shed 3 bases, J shed 1 base, and the junction held 4 bases outside the gene matches. The CDR3 extends over 15 amino acids. This CDR3 is CASSEGTGVSYEQYF. In DNA, the CDR3 is TGTGCCAGCAGCGAGGGGACAGGGGTATCCTACGAGCAGTACTTC. The variable domain in full, completed from reference TRBV9 and TRBJ2-7, reads DSGVTQTPKHLITATGQRVTLRCSPRSGDLSVYWYQQSLDQGLQFLIQYYNGEERAKGNILERFSAQQFPDLHSELNLSSLELGDSALYFCASSEGTGVSYEQYFGPGTRLTVT.

The chain uses TRBV10-3 and TRBJ1-1; TRBD1 matches 8 bases. Trimming took 10 bases from V and 0 from J; bases not matched to a gene: 4. This CDR3 is built from 13 residues. Germline assignment: CDR1 ENHRY and CDR2 SYGVKD. The CDR3 coding sequence is TGTGCCACCGCGGACAGGGTGAACACTGAAGCTTTCTTT. Amino acid sequence: CATADRVNTEAFF.

This clonotype was seen only a few times. The chain carries TRBV10-3 and TRBJ1-1; 9 bases match TRBD1. The V gene end was trimmed by 1 base and the J gene end by 5 bases; junction bases not matched to a gene: 5. This CDR3 is built from 15 residues. Germline V lookup: CDR1 ENHRY, CDR2 SYGVKD. Here the CDR3 DNA reads TGTGCCATCAGTGAGTACAACAGGGGGCGAACTGAAGCTTTCTTT. Amino acids: CAISEYNRGRTEAFF.

V gene TRBV24-1 combines with J gene TRBJ2-1, with D possibly TRBD1 on 5 matching bases. Germline V gene data show CDR1 as KGHDR and CDR2 as SFDVKD. Trimming removed 9 bases from V and 2 bases from J, with 10 bases in between. The CDR3 consists of 13 residues. The CDR3 DNA reads TGTGCCACCCGTGCAGGGCCCTACAATGAGCAGTTCTTC. Translation: CATRAGPYNEQFF.

The V call is TRBV20-1, the J call TRBJ2-7, with TRBD1 matching 11 bases. Trimming at V came to 5 bases and at J to 3 bases, leaving 3 bases not matched to a gene. CDR1 and CDR2 (germline): DFQATT, SNEGSKA (reference sequence). The length of the CDR3 is 13 residues. The DNA of the CDR3 is TGCAGTGCTGGACAGGGGGCCGACTACGAGCAGTACTTC. Protein sequence: CSAGQGADYEQYF.

This clonotype was picked up a small number of times. The chain combines TRBV12-3 or TRBV12-4 with TRBJ2-1; the D is unclear. V was pared by 2 bases and J by 15 bases, with 14 bases between. This CDR3 has 12 amino acids. CDR3 coding DNA: TGTGCCAGCAGTTTAACCCCGCCGGAATGGTTCTTC. Translating it yields CASSLTPPEWFF.

V is TRBV4-2 and J is TRBJ2-3; weak D call: TRBD1 (6 bases). CDR3 length: 15 residues. The germline V gene encodes CDR1 LGHNA and CDR2 YNFKEQ. The V gene lost 1 base and the J gene lost 1 base, with 9 bases spanning the gap. The CDR3 is CASSQGGLRTDTQYF. The CDR3 DNA follows: TGTGCCAGCAGCCAAGGGGGGCTTCGCACAGATACGCAGTATTTT.

The chain has TRBV20-1 and TRBJ2-1, with 8 bases identical to TRBD2. This CDR3 region has 15 residues. Germline loops: CDR1 DFQATT, CDR2 SNEGSKA (reference sequence). Trimming at V came to 3 bases and at J to 3 bases, leaving 7 bases not matched to a gene. CDR3 sequence reads: CSASRSGTSYNEQFF. Here the CDR3 DNA reads TGCAGTGCTAGTCGTTCCGGGACTAGCTACAATGAGCAGTTCTTC.

V gene TRBV20-1 combines with J gene TRBJ1-5; TRBD1 matches at 8 bases. Germline-derived CDR1 and CDR2 are DFQATT and SNEGSKA (reference sequence). This CDR3 is built from 14 residues. V lost 3 bases, J lost 4 bases, and 5 bases stayed unmatched. The DNA for the CDR3 is TGCAGTGCTAGGGGGACAGGAGAAAATCAGCCCCAGCATTTT. Its translation is CSARGTGENQPQHF.

This clonotype was detected only a few times. This chain joins TRBV24-1 and TRBJ2-1, with D possibly TRBD1 on 8 matching bases. Germline assignment: CDR1 KGHDR and CDR2 SFDVKD. The CDR3 runs to 13 residues. Trimming removed 4 bases from V and 9 bases from J, with 12 bases in between. CDR3 loop: CATSDTGGGEQFF. CDR3 coding DNA: TGTGCCACCAGTGACACAGGGGGGGGTGAGCAGTTCTTC.

This clonotype was recorded at least ten times. The chain has TRBV15 and TRBJ1-5, with TRBD1 matching over 10 bases. The CDR3 is made up of 15 amino acids. Germline V gives CDR1 LNHNV, CDR2 YYDKDF (reference sequence). The ends lost 3 bases at V and 11 bases at J; junction bases unmatched: 10. CDR3 DNA: TGTGCCACCAGCAGTTGGACAGGGGGATCCATGACCCAGCATTTT. Translated: CATSSWTGGSMTQHF.

This clonotype was seen only a few times. The chain is built from TRBV20-1 and TRBJ2-1; no firm D call. CDR1 is DFQATT and CDR2 is SNEGSKA in the germline V gene (reference sequence). This CDR3 is 13 amino acids long. The V and J ends lost 5 bases and 6 bases respectively, with 14 bases between them. The CDR3 loop reads CSALGESLNEQFF. The CDR3 nucleotides are TGCAGTGCTCTGGGTGAGTCCCTCAATGAGCAGTTCTTC.

This rearrangement joins TRBV4-1 to TRBJ2-3, with a weak D call TRBD2 (6 bases). CDR1 is MGHRA, CDR2 YSYEKL, per germline. The CDR3 sequence is 18 residues long. Between the trimmed V and J ends, which lost 1 base and 0 bases, there was a span of 17 bases. CDR3 in amino acids: CASSQGLPTGVSTDTQYF. As DNA, the CDR3 is TGCGCCAGCAGCCAAGGTCTACCGACGGGGGTGAGCACAGATACGCAGTATTTT.

The genes are TRBV7-8 and TRBJ2-7; D remains unclear. Trimming shortened V by 2 bases and J by 2 bases, and 13 bases separated the two germline ends. This CDR3 is 15 amino acids long. Germline-derived CDR1 and CDR2 are SGHVS and FQNEAQ. CDR3 in amino acids: CASSLIAGSAYEQYF. For the CDR3, the DNA is TGTGCCAGCAGCTTAATCGCCGGCTCAGCCTACGAGCAGTACTTC.

The chain recombines TRBV29-1 with TRBJ2-5; weak D call: TRBD1 (5 bases). Germline lookup yields CDR1 SQVTM and CDR2 ANQGSEA. V lost 7 bases to trimming and J lost 2 bases, with 11 bases between them. This CDR3 region has 12 residues. The CDR3 loop reads CSAYDRQETQYF. CDR3 coding DNA: TGCAGCGCATATGACAGACAAGAGACCCAGTACTTC.

This clonotype was observed a few times. CDR3 in amino acids: CASSRLAGTSDTQYF. In nucleotides, the CDR3 is TGTGCCAGCAGCAGACTAGCGGGGACCTCAGATACGCAGTATTTT. The chain has TRBV6-1 and TRBJ2-3; 11 nucleotides agree with TRBD2. J gave up 4 bases and V 6 bases, and 6 bases lay outside the gene matches. The CDR3 runs 15 residues. Germline V gives CDR1 MNHNS, CDR2 SASEGT.

This chain joins TRBV7-2 and TRBJ1-5; D gene ambiguous. This CDR3 is 14 amino acids long. Germline V CDR1 and CDR2: SGHTA, FQGNSA. Trimming took 4 bases from V and 4 from J, leaving 11 bases between them. The chain's CDR3 is CASSSRVLNQPQHF. Here the CDR3 DNA reads TGTGCCAGCAGCTCCCGGGTCCTGAATCAGCCCCAGCATTTT.

The CDR3 loop is CASSPEEEQYF. The DNA for the CDR3 is TGTGCCAGCAGCCCGGAGGAAGAGCAGTACTTC. This chain uses TRBV7-9 with TRBJ2-7; D may be TRBD2 (5 bases). V was clipped by 5 bases and J by 7 bases, with 9 bases between them. This CDR3 is built from 11 residues. The V gene's germline CDR1 is SEHNR and CDR2 FQNEAQ (reference sequence).

This clonotype showed up just a few times. This chain uses TRBV20-1 with TRBJ1-4; D call uncertain. The V and J ends lost 3 bases and 3 bases respectively, with 11 bases between them. Germline V lookup: CDR1 DFQATT, CDR2 SNEGSKA (reference sequence). CDR3 size: 14 residues. In nucleotides, the CDR3 is TGCAGTGCTAGCTCATCCGGATCTAATGAAAAACTGTTTTTT. It specifies CSASSSGSNEKLFF.

Only a few counts were recorded for this clonotype. The chain uses TRBV20-1 and TRBJ2-1, with 13 bases matching TRBD2. Germline values: CDR1 DFQATT, CDR2 SNEGSKA (reference sequence). The ends lost 3 bases at V and 7 bases at J; junction bases unmatched: 9. The CDR3 contains 16 residues. CDR3 DNA sequence: TGCAGTGCTAGCGGTCTACTAGCGGGAGGGGGTAATGAGCAGTTCTTC. Its translation is CSASGLLAGGGNEQFF.

This clonotype was observed a handful of times. This rearrangement joins TRBV12-3 or TRBV12-4 to TRBJ2-3; 9 bases are shared with TRBD2. V was clipped by 5 bases and J by 2 bases; unmatched bases: 11. This CDR3 is built from 17 residues. CDR3 coding DNA: TGTGCCAGCAGTAAGGGCGGGAGGGCATCATCCACAGATACGCAGTATTTT. Translating gives CASSKGGRASSTDTQYF.

This clonotype has a handful of counts. The chain combines TRBV4-1 with TRBJ1-2; unclear D gene. This CDR3 is 15 amino acids long. Deletions cut 0 bases from V and 5 bases from J, with 13 bases between. Per the germline V gene, CDR1 is MGHRA and CDR2 is YSYEKL. In nucleotides, the CDR3 is TGCGCCAGCAGCCAAGACGGCGCTCGGATATATGGCTACACCTTC. Its translation is CASSQDGARIYGYTF.

This chain uses TRBV9 with TRBJ2-1, with 9 positions matching TRBD2. CDR3 size: 16 residues. The ends lost 1 base at V and 9 bases at J; junction bases unmatched: 11. Germline CDR1 SGDLS, CDR2 YYNGEE. CDR3 nucleotides: TGTGCCAGCAGCGTACCGACCGCGGGGGGGTTCGCTGAGCAGTTCTTC. Translating it yields CASSVPTAGGFAEQFF.

The genes are TRBV6-5 and TRBJ2-7, with unresolved D. The germline gives CDR1 MNHEY, CDR2 SVGAGI. Trimming removed 4 bases at V and 5 bases at J, with 21 bases between. CDR3 length equals 16 residues. DNA for the CDR3: TGTGCCAGCAGTTCTTACCTAGACGGATTGGGGAACGAGCAGTACTTC. Its translation: CASSSYLDGLGNEQYF.

The chain recombines TRBV20-1 with TRBJ2-7; 13 bases fit TRBD2. V was pared by 6 bases and J by 4 bases, with 12 bases of the junction left unmatched. The CDR3 extends over 16 amino acids. CDR1 is DFQATT, CDR2 SNEGSKA, per germline (reference sequence). The CDR3 DNA follows: TGCAGTGCCTATAGGGGACTAGCGGGACTAGGGTACGAGCAGTACTTC. It is translated as CSAYRGLAGLGYEQYF.

Only a few counts were recorded for this clonotype. This sequence joins TRBV20-1 and TRBJ2-1; TRBD2 agrees at 9 bases. The CDR3 has 14 residues. The trim removed 1 base at V and 5 bases at J, leaving 3 bases unmatched. Germline V CDR1 and CDR2: DFQATT, SNEGSKA (reference sequence). CDR3 sequence (DNA): TGCAGTGCTAGAGGGGCTAGCGGGAACAATGAGCAGTTCTTC. Its protein is CSARGASGNNEQFF.

Only a few counts were recorded for this clonotype. J is TRBJ2-7 and V is TRBV25-1, with no clear D. Germline V gene lookup returns CDR1 MGHDK and CDR2 SYGVNS. Trimming removed 4 bases at V and 2 bases at J, with 9 bases between. The CDR3 has 13 residues. The CDR3 nucleotides read TGTGCCAGCAGTGTTTCCTTCACCTACGAGCAGTACTTC. It yields the protein CASSVSFTYEQYF.

This clonotype was seen a few times. The chain combines TRBV6-1 with TRBJ1-1; 8 bases are shared with TRBD1. This CDR3 is built from 14 residues. Germline V gene lookup returns CDR1 MNHNS and CDR2 SASEGT. Trimming at V came to 6 bases and at J to 1 base, leaving 4 bases not matched to a gene. The CDR3 nucleotides are TGTGCCAGCAGGATACAGGGGGAGAACACTGAAGCTTTCTTT. This gives the protein CASRIQGENTEAFF.

The chain links TRBV11-2 to TRBJ2-1, with a possible D match to TRBD2 (5 bases). This CDR3 has 13 amino acids. CDR1 is SGHAT and CDR2 is FQNNGV in the germline V gene. V was clipped by 3 bases and J by 6 bases, with 9 bases between them. The CDR3 here is CASSFKLGNEQFF. Here the CDR3 DNA reads TGTGCCAGCAGCTTTAAACTAGGCAATGAGCAGTTCTTC. The entire variable domain, with the rest obtained from reference TRBV11-2 and TRBJ2-1, is as follows: EAGVAQSPRYKIIEKRQSVAFWCNPISGHATLYWYQQILGQGPKLLIQFQNNGVVDDSQLPKDRFSAERLKGVDSTLKIQPAKLEDSAVYLCASSFKLGNEQFFGPGTRLTVL.

This clonotype was found a few times. CDR3 bases: TGTGCCACCAGCAGAGCTAGCGGGGGAGCCTACGAGCAGTACTTC. Protein product: CATSRASGGAYEQYF. V and J are TRBV15 and TRBJ2-7; 10 nucleotides agree with TRBD2. The trim removed 1 base at V and 2 bases at J, leaving 2 bases unmatched. This CDR3 comprises 15 residues. The germline V gene encodes CDR1 LNHNV and CDR2 YYDKDF (reference sequence).

J is TRBJ1-4 and V is TRBV20-1; D is unclear. This CDR3 contains 14 residues. Germline V gene sequence: CDR1 DFQATT, CDR2 SNEGSKA (reference sequence). Trimming pared 4 bases from V and 7 bases from J, leaving 16 bases between. CDR3 bases: TGCAGTGCTATCCTGGTTGGGGAGAGTGAAAAACTGTTTTTT. It codes for CSAILVGESEKLFF.